The present T cell receptor beta chain was sequenced within a study of radiotherapy plus CTLA-4 blockade in lung cancer. Overall study findings and caveats: Subsequent to radiotherapy plus ipilimumab, tumor-derived TCR clones underwent expansion in blood.

In regard to this clone: Its antigen is unknown.

The CDR3 spans 13 residues. V was clipped by 5 bases and J by 1 base, with 9 bases between them. Germline V gene data show CDR1 as LNHDA and CDR2 as SQIVND (reference sequence). Sequenced by immunoSEQ multiplex PCR; TCRdb stores in-frame clones only, minus some. The table includes roughly 62,000 clones, approximately 75% detected once. This chain connects TRBV19 to TRBJ2-7, with D possibly matching TRBD2 (5 bases). The sample in question was peripheral blood, obtained from a patient treated with radiotherapy plus ipilimumab. This TCR came from a human donor with non-small cell lung cancer who had a complete response to radiotherapy plus ipilimumab. CDR3 nucleotides: TGTGCCAGTAGTCAAGACTATTCCTACGAGCAGTACTTC. The encoded protein is CASSQDYSYEQYF.